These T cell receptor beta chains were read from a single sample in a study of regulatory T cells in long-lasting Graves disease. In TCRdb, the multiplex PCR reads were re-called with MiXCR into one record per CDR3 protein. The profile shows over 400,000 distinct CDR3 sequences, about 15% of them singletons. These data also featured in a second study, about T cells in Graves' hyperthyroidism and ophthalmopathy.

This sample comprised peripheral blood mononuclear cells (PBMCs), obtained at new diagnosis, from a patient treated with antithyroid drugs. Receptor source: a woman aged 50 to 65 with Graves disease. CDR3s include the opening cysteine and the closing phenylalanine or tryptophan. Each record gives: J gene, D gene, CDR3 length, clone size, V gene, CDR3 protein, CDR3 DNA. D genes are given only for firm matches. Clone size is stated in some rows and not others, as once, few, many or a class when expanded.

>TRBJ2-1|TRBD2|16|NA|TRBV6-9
CASSYRTSGSYNEQFF
TGTGCCAGCAGTTACAGGACTAGCGGGAGTTACAATGAGCAGTTCTTC
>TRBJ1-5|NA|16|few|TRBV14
CASSQKGQYSNQPQHF
TGTGCCAGCAGCCAAAAAGGACAGTATAGCAATCAGCCCCAGCATTTT
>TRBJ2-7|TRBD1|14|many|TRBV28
CASSLSDRGRISYF
TGTGCCAGCAGTTTATCGGACAGGGGGCGAATTAGTTATTTC
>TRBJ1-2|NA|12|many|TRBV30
CAWVQGPYGYTF
TGTGCCTGGGTACAGGGTCCCTATGGCTACACCTTC
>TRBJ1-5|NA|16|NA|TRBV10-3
CAISESAEYSNQPQHF
TGTGCCATCAGTGAGTCGGCCGAATATAGCAATCAGCCCCAGCATTTT
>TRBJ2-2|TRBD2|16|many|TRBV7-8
CASRRGTSGSSGELFF
TGTGCCAGCAGAAGAGGGACTAGCGGGAGTTCCGGGGAGCTGTTTTTT
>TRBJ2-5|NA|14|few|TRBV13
CASSAVAVSETQYF
TGTGCCAGCAGCGCCGTTGCAGTTTCAGAGACCCAGTACTTC
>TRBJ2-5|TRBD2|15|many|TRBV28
CASSLKPSGVLRQYF
TGTGCCAGCAGTTTAAAGCCTAGCGGGGTTCTACGCCAGTACTTC
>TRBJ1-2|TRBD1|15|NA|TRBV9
CASSVEQGTGEGYTF
TGTGCCAGCAGCGTAGAGCAAGGGACAGGGGAAGGCTACACCTTC
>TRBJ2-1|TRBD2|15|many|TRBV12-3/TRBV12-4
CASSLEAGEYNEQFF
TGTGCCAGCAGTTTAGAAGCGGGAGAGTACAATGAGCAGTTCTTC
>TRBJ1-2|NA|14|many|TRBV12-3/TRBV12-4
CASSFSGQNYGYTF
TGTGCCAGCAGTTTCAGTGGGCAGAACTATGGCTACACCTTC
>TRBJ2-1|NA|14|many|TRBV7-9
CASSLVAGSNEQFF
TGTGCCAGCAGCTTAGTCGCGGGGAGCAATGAGCAGTTCTTC
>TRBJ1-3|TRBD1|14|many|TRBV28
CASSDRGLGNTIYF
TGTGCCAGCAGCGACAGGGGGCTTGGAAACACCATATATTTT
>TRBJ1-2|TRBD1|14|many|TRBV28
CASRHRGLVYGYTF
TGTGCCAGCAGACACAGGGGGCTTGTCTATGGCTACACCTTC
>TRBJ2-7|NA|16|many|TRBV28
CASSSPGTSYSYEQYF
TGTGCCAGCAGTTCACCAGGGACAAGCTATTCCTACGAGCAGTACTTC
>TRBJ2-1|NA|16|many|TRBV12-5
CASGLVLSGGGNEQFF
TGTGCTAGTGGTTTGGTACTAAGCGGTGGGGGTAATGAGCAGTTCTTC
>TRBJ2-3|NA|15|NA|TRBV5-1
CASSLSLPGSDTQYF
TGCGCCAGCAGCTTGTCCCTGCCCGGTTCAGATACGCAGTATTTT
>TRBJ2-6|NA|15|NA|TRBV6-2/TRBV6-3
CASKGGGSGANVLTF
TGTGCCAGCAAGGGTGGGGGGTCTGGGGCCAACGTCCTGACTTTC
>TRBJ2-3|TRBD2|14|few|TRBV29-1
CSVASGSLADTQYF
TGCAGCGTCGCTAGCGGGAGCTTGGCAGATACGCAGTATTTT
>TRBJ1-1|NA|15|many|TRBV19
CASSIGTVPNTEAFF
TGTGCCAGTAGCATAGGGACCGTCCCAAACACTGAAGCTTTCTTT
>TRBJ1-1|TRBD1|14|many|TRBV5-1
CASSLDRGRTEAFF
TGTGCCAGCAGCTTAGACAGGGGGCGTACTGAAGCTTTCTTT
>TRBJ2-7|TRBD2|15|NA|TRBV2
CASSTRLAGHYEQYF
TGTGCCAGCAGCACCAGACTAGCGGGTCACTACGAGCAGTACTTC
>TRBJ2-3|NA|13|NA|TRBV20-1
CSARTDGADTQYF
TGCAGTGCTAGAACGGACGGGGCAGATACGCAGTATTTT
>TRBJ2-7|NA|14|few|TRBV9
CASSVVAGPYEQYF
TGTGCCAGCAGCGTAGTAGCAGGGCCCTACGAGCAGTACTTC
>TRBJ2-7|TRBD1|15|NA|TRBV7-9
CASSPGTGRAYEQYF
TGTGCCAGCAGCCCGGGGACAGGCCGTGCCTACGAGCAGTACTTC
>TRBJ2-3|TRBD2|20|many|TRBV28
CASSFPGTSGRPPPTDTQYF
TGTGCCAGCAGTTTCCCCGGGACTAGCGGGAGGCCCCCTCCCACAGATACGCAGTATTTT
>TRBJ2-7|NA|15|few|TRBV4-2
CASSPPGGNSYEQYF
TGTGCCAGCAGCCCCCCTGGGGGGAATTCCTACGAGCAGTACTTC
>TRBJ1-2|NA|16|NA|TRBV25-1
CASSLGGRGGDYGYTF
TGTGCCAGCAGTCTAGGGGGGAGGGGCGGAGACTATGGCTACACCTTC
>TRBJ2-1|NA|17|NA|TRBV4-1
CASSLRIFLISYNEQFF
TGCGCCAGCAGCCTTAGAATTTTTCTAATTTCCTACAATGAGCAGTTCTTC
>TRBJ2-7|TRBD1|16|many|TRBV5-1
CASSLVAGQGPHEQYF
TGCGCCAGCAGCTTGGTGGCGGGACAGGGTCCCCACGAGCAGTACTTC
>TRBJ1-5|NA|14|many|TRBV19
CASSIPGDNQPQHF
TGTGCCAGTAGTATTCCGGGTGACAATCAGCCCCAGCATTTT
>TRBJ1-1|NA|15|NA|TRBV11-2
CASSPRGGVRTEAFF
TGTGCCAGCAGCCCACGGGGGGGGGTACGCACTGAAGCTTTCTTT